This T cell receptor beta chain was retrieved from a study of OX40 agonist ivuxolimab in advanced cancers. General study results and limits: CD8+ T cells were the subset that, on average, had more expanded clones than CD4+. It was also the case that some nonresponders had low normalized T-cell clonal expansion.

The method was immunoSEQ multiplex PCR; TCRdb's version includes in-frame clones alone and lacks a portion of them. The profile shows tens of thousands of clones, approximately 85% of them singletons. V was trimmed by 4 bases and J by 3 bases, leaving 4 bases between them. Per germline, CDR1 MNHNS and CDR2 SASEGT. The CDR3 has 11 residues. Concerning this clone itself: Its antigen is not known.

The sampling schedule covered blood at baseline, cycle 4 day 1, and cycle 7 day 1. The V call is TRBV6-1, the J call TRBJ2-7; D is unresolved. The sequencing used CD4+ or CD8+ T cells sorted from blood, collected in a trial of the OX40 agonist ivuxolimab. The TCR was taken from an adult with an advanced solid tumor such as melanoma, head and neck, liver or kidney cancer. The CDR3 DNA follows: TGTGCCAGCAGTGGACTCTACGAGCAGTACTTC. Its translation is CASSGLYEQYF.